This TCR beta chain originates from a study of blood T cell repertoires in COVID-19. Study information: The United States, Italy and Spain were the sources of the acute and convalescent COVID-19 samples.

The CDR3 runs 13 residues. The V gene's germline CDR1 is SGHDT and CDR2 YYEEEE. V dropped 4 bases and J dropped 4 bases, with 11 bases sitting between them. Here immunoSEQ multiplex PCR was the method, and the copy in TCRdb shows in-frame clones only, minus some. The sample contains roughly 170,000 clones, about 87% of which appear only once. Sequenced: peripheral blood. The TCR comes from a man in his fifties or sixties with acute or convalescent COVID-19. This chain connects TRBV5-6 to TRBJ1-1; TRBD1 might be the D (6 bases). The CDR3 nucleotides are TGTGCCAGCAGCCCAGGGGTTGGCACTGAAGCTTTCTTT. This encodes CASSPGVGTEAFF.